The 9 T cell receptor beta chains in this list originate from one sample, sequenced in a study of T cells after yellow fever vaccination. TCRdb reanalysed the 5' RACE reads using MiXCR and keeps one entry per CDR3 protein. The sample lists some 350,000 distinct CDR3 sequences, roughly 4% occurring once. The sample in question was PBMCs, obtained 5 days after the yellow fever booster vaccination. These receptors all stem from a man aged 18 to 29 who received the YFV17D yellow fever vaccine.

This clonotype was counted between two and nine times. V usage is TRBV6-5 and J usage is TRBJ1-6, with 11 bases lining up with TRBD1. Germline-derived CDR1 and CDR2 are MNHEY and SVGAGI. This CDR3 spans 16 amino acids. The junction had 6 bases not matched to a gene; V was cut back by 6 bases and J by 5 bases. CDR3 sequence (DNA): TGTGCCAGCAGAAGGGACAGGGGGAAGGATAATTCACCCCTCCACTTT. Translated: CASRRDRGKDNSPLHF.

This chain uses TRBV19 with TRBJ2-7; tentatively, D is TRBD2 (6 bases). V lost 0 bases and J lost 6, with 24 bases in between. CDR1 is LNHDA, CDR2 SQIVND, per germline (reference sequence). There are 18 residues in the CDR3. The CDR3 DNA sequence: TGTGCCAGTAGTATAGATCTATTAGCGGAGACTGGCGCTCCCGAGCAGTACGTC. Amino acids: CASSIDLLAETGAPEQYV.

The J gene is TRBJ2-5, the V gene TRBV20-1, with TRBD1 as a possible D gene (6 bases). V was cut by 1 base and J by 7 bases, with 16 bases left in between. This CDR3 has 14 amino acids. Germline CDR1 reads DFQATT; CDR2 reads SNEGSKA (reference sequence). The CDR3 coding sequence is TGCAGTGCTAGAGTAACAGGGCTAAGGGGGACCCAGTACTTC. This translates into CSARVTGLRGTQYF.

This clonotype was recorded many times. This chain connects TRBV6-5 to TRBJ2-7; TRBD2 matches at 13 bases. V dropped 6 bases and J dropped 4; count of bases not matched to a gene: 12. Per germline, CDR1 MNHEY and CDR2 SVGAGI. The CDR3 consists of 17 residues. For the CDR3, the DNA is TGTGCCAGCAGAGCCCGACTAGCGGGGGGCCGGATTTACGAGCAGTACGTC. Translated: CASRARLAGGRIYEQYV.

In its sample, this clonotype was seen many times. V is TRBV5-1 and J is TRBJ2-6, with a tentative D call TRBD1 (5 bases). This CDR3 has 14 amino acids. Germline lookup yields CDR1 SGHRS and CDR2 YFSETQ. Between the trimmed V and J ends, which lost 4 bases and 2 bases, there was a span of 7 bases. The CDR3 DNA reads as TGCGCCAGCAGCCCGACAGCTGGGGCCAACGTCCTGACTTTC. This encodes CASSPTAGANVLTF.

The chain couples TRBV5-1 to TRBJ2-3; TRBD1 matches 7 bases. The J segment lost 4 bases and the V segment lost 3 bases, leaving 11 bases of the junction unmatched. This CDR3 has 16 amino acids. The V gene's germline CDR1 is SGHRS and CDR2 YFSETQ. The CDR3 DNA reads TGCGCCAGCAGCTCAGACAGGGCTACCGTGGCAGATACGCAGTATTTT. Amino acids: CASSSDRATVADTQYF.

This clonotype was observed at least ten times. The chain employs TRBV28 and TRBJ1-5; D is uncertain. The V and J ends lost 7 bases and 2 bases respectively, with 15 bases between them. The CDR3 is made up of 15 amino acids. The V gene's germline CDR1 is MDHEN and CDR2 SYDVKM. CDR3 in DNA: TGTGCCAGCACCTCGGGAATGGAGGGCAATCAGCCCCAGCATTTT. This sequence encodes CASTSGMEGNQPQHF. Full variable domain (outside the CDR3, taken from reference TRBV28 and TRBJ1-5): DVKVTQSSRYLVKRTGEKVFLECVQDMDHENMFWYRQDPGLGLRLIYFSYDVKMKEKGDIPEGYSVSREKKERFSLILESASTNQTSMYLCASTSGMEGNQPQHFGDGTRLSIL.

This clonotype has a count of ten or more. The rearrangement links TRBV29-1 to TRBJ2-7, with no clear D. The CDR3 consists of 15 residues. V lost 0 bases to trimming and J lost 0 bases, with 12 bases between them. CDR1 is SQVTM and CDR2 is ANQGSEA in the germline V gene. The CDR3 DNA is TGCAGCGTTGAAGATGATGGATACCCCTCCTACGAGCAGTACTTC. Amino acids: CSVEDDGYPSYEQYF.

This clonotype has a count of ten or more. This chain links TRBV6-6 with TRBJ2-2, with 14 bases fitting TRBD2. Losses at the gene ends were 2 bases for V and 6 bases for J; bases not matched to a gene: 5. The CDR3 spans 17 residues. Germline V gene data show CDR1 as MNHNY and CDR2 as SVGAGI (reference sequence). The DNA for the CDR3 is TGTGCCAGCAGTTACGCAAGACTAGCGGGGGGGCCCGGGGAGCTGTTTTTT. Amino acids: CASSYARLAGGPGELFF.